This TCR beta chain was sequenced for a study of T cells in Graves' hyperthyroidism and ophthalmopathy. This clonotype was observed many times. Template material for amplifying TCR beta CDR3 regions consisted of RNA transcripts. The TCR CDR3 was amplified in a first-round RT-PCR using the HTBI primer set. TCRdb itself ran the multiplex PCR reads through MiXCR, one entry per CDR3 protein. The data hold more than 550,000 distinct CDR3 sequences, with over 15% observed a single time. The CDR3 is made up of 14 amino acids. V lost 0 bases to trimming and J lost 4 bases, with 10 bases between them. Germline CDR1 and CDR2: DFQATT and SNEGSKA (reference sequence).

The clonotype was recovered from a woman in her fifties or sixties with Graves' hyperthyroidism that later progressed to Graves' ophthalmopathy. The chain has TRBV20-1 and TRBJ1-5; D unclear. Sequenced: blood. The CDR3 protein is CSARDLLWNQPQHF. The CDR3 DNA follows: TGCAGTGCTAGAGACCTACTCTGGAATCAGCCCCAGCATTTT.